These 8 T cell receptor beta chains share one sample of origin, sequenced in a study of immune evolution from preneoplasia to lung adenocarcinoma (dated by TCRdb to the early 2020s). Libraries were built with the immunoSEQ multiplex PCR assay. In TCRdb, the immuneACCESS table is reduced to in-frame sequences with V and J assigned. These tables do not hold every clone; where another copy was compared, an unresolved V gene accounts for under half, and the others remain unexplained. The sample yields fewer than 50,000 clones; more than 60% were counted once. The ten biggest clones cover around 4.6% of the sample. The sample comprised FFPE invasive lung adenocarcinoma tissue. The cell subset or site label, as the study defines it: frankly invasive lung adenocarcinoma (ADC). These receptors were taken from a person between 55 and 69 years old with lung adenocarcinoma.

The V and J genes are TRBV7-8 and TRBJ2-7; 7 bases are shared with TRBD1. CDR1 SGHVS and CDR2 FQNEAQ come from the germline V gene. The CDR3 is made up of 14 amino acids. The J segment lost 0 bases and the V segment lost 5 bases, leaving 4 bases of the junction unmatched. CDR3 residues: CASSRQGFSYEQYF. The CDR3 nucleotides read TGTGCCAGCAGCCGACAGGGATTCTCCTACGAGCAGTACTTC.

The V call is TRBV2, the J call TRBJ2-1; TRBD2 agrees at 7 bases. Germline-derived CDR1 and CDR2 are SNHLY and FYNNEI. The V gene end was trimmed by 7 bases and the J gene end by 10 bases; junction bases not matched to a gene: 4. The length of the CDR3 is 11 residues. The CDR3 loop is CASTQAGEQFF. CDR3 nucleotide sequence: TGTGCCAGCACCCAAGCGGGGGAGCAGTTCTTC. The whole variable domain, remainder taken from reference TRBV2 and TRBJ2-1, is EPEVTQTPSHQVTQMGQEVILRCVPISNHLYFYWYRQILGQKVEFLVSFYNNEISEKSEIFDDQFSVERPDGSNFTLKIRSTKLEDSAMYFCASTQAGEQFFGPGTRLTVL.

The rearrangement links TRBV7-2 to TRBJ2-3, with 9 bases aligning to TRBD2. CDR3 length: 14 amino acids. V trimming: 1 base; J trimming: 8 bases; junction bases outside the gene matches: 4. CDR1 is SGHTA, CDR2 FQGNSA, per germline. The CDR3 DNA reads TGTGCCAGCAGCTTAGGTCCTAGCGGGGCTACGCAGTATTTT. Translated, it gives CASSLGPSGATQYF.

The chain carries TRBV15 and TRBJ1-1; D gene uncertain. V was clipped by 5 bases and J by 0 bases, with 19 bases between them. This CDR3 contains 17 residues. Germline V gene data show CDR1 as LNHNV and CDR2 as YYDKDF (reference sequence). CDR3 residues: CATSGGPPNIMNTEAFF. In DNA, the CDR3 is TGTGCCACCAGCGGAGGGCCACCCAACATCATGAACACTGAAGCTTTCTTT.

This sequence joins TRBV7-2 and TRBJ2-7; no definite D call. V was trimmed by 5 bases and J by 0 bases, leaving 14 bases between them. CDR1 and CDR2 from the germline V gene are SGHTA and FQGNSA. This CDR3 is built from 15 residues. CDR3 loop: CASSMGSTASYEQYF. CDR3 nucleotides: TGTGCCAGCAGCATGGGATCTACAGCCTCCTACGAGCAGTACTTC.

The table lists this clone with a few counts. The chain uses TRBV18 and TRBJ2-1; the match to TRBD2 covers 13 bases. Trimming at V came to 4 bases and at J to 8 bases, leaving 2 bases not matched to a gene. The CDR3 loop spans 14 amino acids. CDR1 and CDR2 from the germline V gene are KGHSH and LQKENI. CDR3 DNA sequence: TGTGCCAGCTCACGGACTAGCGGGAGCGATGAGCAGTTCTTC. Its protein is CASSRTSGSDEQFF.

As concerns this clone: The junction departs from germline at one end; a sequencing error may be responsible. For the CDR3, the DNA is TGTGTCAGTATGGCAGGGAACAATCAGCCCCAGCATTTT. Its protein product is CVSMAGNNQPQHF. The V gene is TRBV19, the J gene TRBJ1-5; tentative D call: TRBD1 (5 bases). Per the germline V gene, CDR1 is LNHDA and CDR2 is SQIVND (reference sequence). The CDR3 sequence is 13 residues long.

V is TRBV14 and J is TRBJ2-1, with TRBD2 identical over 7 bases. This CDR3 contains 15 residues. CDR1 and CDR2 from the germline V gene are SGHDN and FVKESK. Unmatched junction bases numbered 16, after V lost 4 bases and J lost 13 bases. This CDR3 reads CASSPPLGGRKDQFF. The CDR3 DNA is TGTGCCAGCAGCCCCCCGTTGGGCGGGAGAAAAGACCAGTTCTTC.